Presented here are 20 T cell receptor beta chains from one specimen sequenced in a study of blood T cell repertoires in COVID-19 (dated by TCRdb to the early 2020s). Libraries were constructed by the immunoSEQ multiplex PCR assay. In its TCRdb copy, this immuneACCESS table keeps in-frame sequences only and misses some clones. Where compared with another copy, unresolved V genes explain less than half of these, and the others have no known cause. The sample profile shows roughly 220,000 clones; about 87% of them were found once. Just over 2.5% of the sample is in the top ten clones. Input material: PBMCs or T cells enriched from blood (not recorded which). The receptors derive from a woman aged 30 to 39 who had recovered from COVID-19.

This chain joins TRBV3-1 (or the pseudogene TRBV3-2) and TRBJ2-7; no reliable D call. Trimming removed 1 base at V and 2 bases at J, with 12 bases between. The CDR3 covers 15 residues. CDR1 and CDR2 from the germline V gene are LGHDT and YNNKEL (reference sequence). CDR3 coding DNA: TGTGCCAGCAGCCAAGCCCTACTTCGTCCCTACGAGCAGTACTTC. It encodes CASSQALLRPYEQYF.

V usage is TRBV9 and J usage is TRBJ2-7; maybe TRBD1 (7 bases). The CDR3 loop spans 13 amino acids. The germline V and J ends were trimmed by 4 bases and 2 bases, with 10 bases remaining between them. Germline assignment: CDR1 SGDLS and CDR2 YYNGEE. The CDR3 region has the DNA TGTGCCAGCAGCCCAGGGGGGCCCTACGAGCAGTACTTC. Protein product: CASSPGGPYEQYF.

The J gene is TRBJ2-2, the V gene TRBV7-8, with TRBD2 matching 8 bases. Germline values: CDR1 SGHVS, CDR2 FQNEAQ. The length of the CDR3 is 16 residues. The junction had 8 bases not matched to a gene; V was cut back by 3 bases and J by 5 bases. The CDR3 here is CASSFWRGAGTGELFF. DNA for the CDR3: TGTGCCAGCAGCTTTTGGCGGGGGGCAGGGACCGGGGAGCTGTTTTTT.

The chain employs TRBV15 and TRBJ1-1; no clear D gene. V was cut by 3 bases and J by 11 bases, with 16 bases left in between. This CDR3 comprises 13 residues. Germline V gene sequence: CDR1 LNHNV, CDR2 YYDKDF (reference sequence). The CDR3 reads CATSRGPQGLAFF. The CDR3 DNA is TGTGCCACCAGCAGGGGCCCCCAAGGCCTGGCTTTCTTT.

The chain uses TRBV7-2 and TRBJ1-2; 10 bases agree with TRBD1. Trimming cost V 6 bases and J 5 bases; bases outside gene matches: 9. The CDR3 contains 15 residues. CDR1 is SGHTA and CDR2 is FQGNSA in the germline V gene. The CDR3 loop is CASRILGTGDYGYTF. In DNA, the CDR3 is TGTGCCAGCAGAATCCTCGGGACAGGGGATTATGGCTACACCTTC.

This clone was detected only once. V and J are TRBV5-6 and TRBJ2-3; 10 bases map to TRBD2. Germline V gene lookup returns CDR1 SGHDT and CDR2 YYEEEE. This CDR3 has 15 residues. The J segment lost 3 bases and the V segment lost 0 bases, leaving 1 base of the junction unmatched. The CDR3 spells CASSLGSGGTDTQYF. DNA of the CDR3: TGTGCCAGCAGCTTGGGTAGCGGGGGGACAGATACGCAGTATTTT.

This sequence joins TRBV15 and TRBJ1-5; D is unresolved. V lost 4 bases and J lost 4, with 14 bases in between. CDR1 and CDR2 from the germline V gene are LNHNV and YYDKDF (reference sequence). This CDR3 is built from 15 residues. CDR3 DNA sequence: TGTGCCACCAGCAAACGGGGTTTAGGAAATCAGCCCCAGCATTTT. This gives the protein CATSKRGLGNQPQHF.

The chain links TRBV9 to TRBJ1-2; no clear D. V was shortened by 3 bases and J by 5 bases, with 11 bases between the two germline ends. Germline V gene lookup returns CDR1 SGDLS and CDR2 YYNGEE. The CDR3 sequence is 13 residues long. The CDR3, as DNA: TGTGCCAGCAGCGCCGGGGAAGGGTATGGCTACACCTTC. It yields the protein CASSAGEGYGYTF.

This clone appeared once. This chain links TRBV27 with TRBJ1-1; D may be TRBD1 (6 bases). The V and J ends lost 3 bases and 4 bases respectively, with 12 bases between them. Germline V gene lookup returns CDR1 MNHEY and CDR2 SMNVEV (reference sequence). The CDR3 is 14 amino acids. The CDR3 DNA follows: TGTGCCAGCAGTTTGGGTCCCAGGGGCACTGAAGCTTTCTTT. This codes for CASSLGPRGTEAFF.

CDR3 bases: TGTGCCACCGCCGCGGGGGGCAATCAGCCCCAGCATTTT. It encodes CATAAGGNQPQHF. The chain joins TRBV19 to TRBJ1-5, with TRBD1 as a possible D gene (5 bases). Between the trimmed V and J ends, which lost 10 bases and 2 bases, there was a span of 12 bases. The CDR3 consists of 13 residues. Germline assignment: CDR1 LNHDA and CDR2 SQIVND (reference sequence).

This clone showed up just once. V gene TRBV19 combines with J gene TRBJ1-2, with 7 bases fitting TRBD1. Germline CDR1 and CDR2: LNHDA and SQIVND (reference sequence). J was trimmed by 7 bases and V by 4 bases; bases with no gene match: 9. This CDR3 is built from 14 residues. CDR3 sequence reads: CASSSRGIVVGYTF. For the CDR3, the DNA is TGTGCCAGTAGTAGCAGGGGGATCGTGGTTGGCTACACCTTC.

The V call is TRBV10-3, the J call TRBJ1-6; 7 bases are a match to TRBD1. The CDR3 is 15 amino acids. The V segment lost 3 bases and the J segment 6 bases; nucleotides outside the gene matches: 5. CDR1 and CDR2 (germline): ENHRY, SYGVKD. CDR3 in amino acids: CAISDADRANSPLHF. The CDR3 DNA reads as TGTGCCATCAGTGATGCTGACAGGGCTAATTCACCCCTCCACTTT.

The gene calls are TRBV29-1 and TRBJ2-5; 9 nucleotides match TRBD1. Germline values: CDR1 SQVTM, CDR2 ANQGSEA. The CDR3 sequence is 12 residues long. The V gene end was trimmed by 6 bases and the J gene end by 4 bases; junction bases not matched to a gene: 3. CDR3 bases: TGCAGCGTCCCGGGACAGGGAGAGACCCAGTACTTC. This sequence encodes CSVPGQGETQYF.

The table lists this clone with a count of one. CDR3 amino acids: CASSFDKDTQYF. The DNA of the CDR3 is TGCGCCAGCAGCTTTGACAAAGATACGCAGTATTTT. The gene calls are TRBV4-3 and TRBJ2-3; the D is unclear. Per germline, CDR1 LGHNA and CDR2 YSLEER. V gave up 5 bases and J gave up 5 bases, with 8 bases separating them. The CDR3 is 12 amino acids.

This chain links TRBV3-1 (or the pseudogene TRBV3-2) with TRBJ2-7; 7 bases match TRBD2. The CDR3 is made up of 15 amino acids. Germline values: CDR1 LGHDT, CDR2 YNNKEL (reference sequence). Trimming cost V 3 bases and J 4 bases; bases outside gene matches: 9. The CDR3 DNA reads TGTGCCAGCAGCCACAGGACTAGTGGGTCTTACGAGCAGTACTTC. This sequence encodes CASSHRTSGSYEQYF.

The CDR3 reads CASSHLTSGEAFPYEQYF. The CDR3 region has the DNA TGTGCCAGCAGCCACTTGACTAGCGGGGAGGCCTTTCCCTACGAGCAGTACTTC. V is TRBV6-2 or TRBV6-3 and J is TRBJ2-7; 11 bases match TRBD2. CDR3 length equals 18 residues. After removal of 6 bases from V and 2 bases from J, the junction contained 15 bases not matched to a gene. Germline V gene data show CDR1 as MNHEY and CDR2 as SVGEGT.

The rearrangement joins TRBV28 to TRBJ1-6; 12 positions match TRBD1. CDR3 length equals 16 residues. The germline V gene has CDR1 MDHEN and CDR2 SYDVKM. The trim removed 5 bases at V and 8 bases at J, leaving 7 bases unmatched. The CDR3 sequence: CASSRPGQGAHSPLHF. The CDR3 DNA follows: TGTGCCAGCAGTCGCCCGGGACAGGGGGCTCATTCACCCCTCCACTTT. Based on the CDR3 plus reference TRBV28 and TRBJ1-6, the full variable domain is DVKVTQSSRYLVKRTGEKVFLECVQDMDHENMFWYRQDPGLGLRLIYFSYDVKMKEKGDIPEGYSVSREKKERFSLILESASTNQTSMYLCASSRPGQGAHSPLHFGNGTRLTVT.

This clone was recorded only once. The chain has TRBV4-1 and TRBJ1-6; 7 bases line up with TRBD1. The CDR3 has 15 amino acids. The V gene's germline CDR1 is MGHRA and CDR2 YSYEKL. V shed 5 bases, J shed 4 bases, and the junction held 5 bases outside the gene matches. CDR3 loop: CASSFTGQYNSPLHF. In DNA form, the CDR3 reads TGCGCCAGCAGCTTCACGGGACAGTATAATTCACCCCTCCACTTT.

This chain uses TRBV7-9 with TRBJ2-7; the match to TRBD2 covers 7 bases. Germline CDR1 is SEHNR and CDR2 is FQNEAQ (reference sequence). J gave up 3 bases and V 5 bases, and 10 bases lay outside the gene matches. The CDR3 loop spans 15 amino acids. The CDR3 DNA follows: TGTGCCAGCAGCCCGGGTAACGGGGGGTTCTACGAGCAGTACTTC. Translation gives CASSPGNGGFYEQYF. Full variable domain (missing parts from reference TRBV7-9 and TRBJ2-7): DTGVSQNPRHKITKRGQNVTFRCDPISEHNRLYWYRQTLGQGPEFLTYFQNEAQLEKSRLLSDRFSAERPKGSFSTLEIQRTEQGDSAMYLCASSPGNGGFYEQYFGPGTRLTVT.

This clone has just a few counts. CDR3 protein: CASSGEGQGISPLHF. DNA for the CDR3: TGTGCCAGCAGTGGAGAGGGACAGGGAATTTCACCCCTCCACTTT. The rearrangement uses TRBV2 and TRBJ1-6, with 9 nucleotides matching TRBD1. CDR3 length: 15 amino acids. Trimming at V came to 4 bases and at J to 9 bases, leaving 7 bases not matched to a gene. Germline loops: CDR1 SNHLY, CDR2 FYNNEI. Variable domain in full (rest from reference TRBV2 and TRBJ1-6): EPEVTQTPSHQVTQMGQEVILRCVPISNHLYFYWYRQILGQKVEFLVSFYNNEISEKSEIFDDQFSVERPDGSNFTLKIRSTKLEDSAMYFCASSGEGQGISPLHFGNGTRLTVT.